This note documents a single T cell receptor (beta chain) sequence. Antigen: not known. CDR3 size: 13 residues. Trimming left V 5 bases short and J 1 base short, with 8 bases between. The germline gives CDR1 SEHNR, CDR2 FQNEAQ (reference sequence). Repertoires were generated with immunoSEQ multiplex PCR, while TCRdb's copy carries only in-frame clones and drops some. The table lists fewer than 1 million clones, approximately 97% of them singletons. These data belong to a study of shared clonotypes between healthy human individuals. Study details: Plates per donor: three CD4 naive, three CD4 memory, two CD8 naive, one CD8 memory. Study-wide findings and caveats: The study found about 5% of naive CD4 clonotypes shared across a few donors.

CD45RO-negative cells were positively selected for CCR7, leaving out terminally differentiated effector memory CD45RA+ cells. Sample: naive CD8+ T cells sorted from blood. The chain recombines TRBV7-9 with TRBJ2-5; maybe TRBD2 (6 bases). This clonotype originated in a man under 40 in good health. DNA of the CDR3: TGTGCCAGCAGCCCGGGGGTCCAAGAGACCCAGTACTTC. Translated: CASSPGVQETQYF.